The 16 T cell receptor beta chains below come from one sample, sequenced in a study of blood T cell repertoires in COVID-19 (dated by TCRdb to 2019 to 2021). Libraries were built with the immunoSEQ multiplex PCR assay. In its TCRdb copy, this immuneACCESS table keeps in-frame sequences only and misses some clones. Where compared with another copy, unresolved V genes explain less than half of these, and the others have no known cause. The sample includes some 340,000 clones, with 90% observed a single time. Together, the top ten hold about 4% of the sample. The sequencing sample was made of PBMCs or T cells enriched from blood (not recorded which). The receptors were gathered from a woman in her twenties or thirties who had been exposed to COVID-19.

The gene calls are TRBV7-9 and TRBJ2-4, with a weak D call TRBD1 (5 bases). Deletions cut 0 bases from V and 0 bases from J, with 9 bases between. The CDR3 is made up of 16 amino acids. Germline CDR1 and CDR2: SEHNR and FQNEAQ (reference sequence). The CDR3 sequence: CASSLAQGIAKNIQYF. CDR3 nucleotide sequence: TGTGCCAGCAGCTTAGCGCAGGGAATAGCCAAAAACATTCAGTACTTC.

The chain uses TRBV11-2 and TRBJ1-4; 7 nucleotides agree with TRBD1. Germline lookup yields CDR1 SGHAT and CDR2 FQNNGV. Losses at the gene ends were 5 bases for V and 8 bases for J; bases not matched to a gene: 8. CDR3 length equals 14 residues. DNA of the CDR3: TGTGCCAGCAGCCGCGACAGGGTAGGGGAAAAACTGTTTTTT. This codes for CASSRDRVGEKLFF.

The chain recombines TRBV20-1 with TRBJ2-5; maybe TRBD2 (6 bases). Trimming removed 3 bases at V and 4 bases at J, with 9 bases between. The CDR3 runs 12 residues. Germline CDR1 is DFQATT and CDR2 is SNEGSKA (reference sequence). This CDR3 is CSASLGGETQYF. CDR3 nucleotides: TGCAGTGCTAGTTTGGGGGGAGAGACCCAGTACTTC.

The rearrangement links TRBV20-1 to TRBJ2-2; the D gene is possibly TRBD2 (5 bases). Germline CDR1 is DFQATT and CDR2 is SNEGSKA (reference sequence). This CDR3 spans 14 amino acids. V shed 3 bases and J shed 6 bases, with 14 bases lying between them. The CDR3 DNA reads TGCAGTGCTAGTCGTTCGCGGGTGTCCGGGGAGCTGTTTTTT. Translation: CSASRSRVSGELFF.

This sequence joins TRBV7-3 and TRBJ1-6; weak D call: TRBD1 (6 bases). The CDR3 spans 13 residues. Trimming took 5 bases from V and 6 from J, leaving 8 bases between them. The germline CDR1 and CDR2 sequences are SGHTA and FQGTGA. CDR3 region: CASSPGANSPLHF. The CDR3 nucleotides are TGTGCCAGCAGCCCAGGGGCTAATTCACCCCTCCACTTT.

The chain uses TRBV24-1 and TRBJ1-5; 7 nucleotides align to TRBD1. With 3 bases clipped from V and 3 bases from J, the junction kept 4 bases outside the gene matches. This CDR3 is 15 amino acids long. CDR1 is KGHDR and CDR2 is SFDVKD in the germline V gene. CDR3 nucleotides: TGTGCCACCAGTGATAGGACAGGTCCCAATCAGCCCCAGCATTTT. Protein sequence: CATSDRTGPNQPQHF.

This chain links TRBV6-2 or TRBV6-3 with TRBJ1-2; 7 bases agree with TRBD1. Germline lookup yields CDR1 MNHEY and CDR2 SVGEGT. V trimming: 2 bases; J trimming: 9 bases; junction bases outside the gene matches: 9. The CDR3 contains 14 residues. The CDR3 loop is CASSYPTGTGSYTF. The CDR3 DNA sequence: TGTGCCAGCAGTTACCCGACAGGGACCGGTAGCTACACCTTC.

The chain has TRBV9 and TRBJ1-4; 8 nucleotides align to TRBD1. CDR1 and CDR2 from the germline V gene are SGDLS and YYNGEE. The trim removed 1 base at V and 6 bases at J, leaving 23 bases unmatched. CDR3 length: 21 residues. CDR3 protein: CASSVRITPVRADREDEKLFF. The CDR3 DNA sequence: TGTGCCAGCAGCGTACGAATAACCCCCGTACGGGCGGACAGGGAGGATGAAAAACTGTTTTTT.

The genes are TRBV7-2 and TRBJ1-2, with 7 bases lining up with TRBD1. Losses at the gene ends were 0 bases for V and 4 bases for J; bases not matched to a gene: 2. CDR1 and CDR2 (germline): SGHTA, FQGNSA. This CDR3 contains 14 residues. This chain's CDR3 is CASSLARGSYGYTF. Written as DNA, the CDR3 is TGTGCCAGCAGCTTAGCCAGGGGGTCCTATGGCTACACCTTC.

CDR3 nucleotide sequence: TGTGCCATCAGTGAGTCAAGGTCCGGGGTCGGCTACACCTTC. Translating gives CAISESRSGVGYTF. The rearrangement uses TRBV10-3 and TRBJ1-2; no reliable D call. V was clipped by 0 bases and J by 8 bases, with 13 bases between them. Germline lookup yields CDR1 ENHRY and CDR2 SYGVKD. The CDR3 consists of 14 residues.

The chain recombines TRBV6-2 or TRBV6-3 with TRBJ1-6, with D possibly matching TRBD1 (6 bases). CDR1 and CDR2 (germline): MNHEY, SVGEGT. V was pared by 4 bases and J by 2 bases, with 15 bases between. This CDR3 region has 17 residues. In nucleotides, the CDR3 is TGTGCCAGCAGTTTGCCGAGGAGGACAGCCTATAATTCACCCCTCCACTTT. Protein: CASSLPRRTAYNSPLHF.

This clone is a singleton in its sample. Other DNA sequences in this specimen translate into the identical CDR3. In DNA, the CDR3 is TGCGCCAGCAGCTTGCAGGGGAGGAACACTGAAGCTTTCTTT. Residues: CASSLQGRNTEAFF. The chain employs TRBV5-1 and TRBJ1-1, with D possibly being TRBD1 (6 bases). The CDR3 length is 14 residues. Trimming left V 1 base short and J 1 base short, with 8 bases between. CDR1 and CDR2 (germline): SGHRS, YFSETQ.

The chain recombines TRBV7-3 with TRBJ2-1; D not resolved. The CDR3 has 15 residues. The ends were cut back, 0 bases at V and 7 bases at J, with 13 bases in the middle. Germline V gives CDR1 SGHTA, CDR2 FQGTGA. CDR3: CASSLTGLDLNEQFF. The CDR3 bases are TGTGCCAGCAGCTTAACGGGCCTGGATCTTAATGAGCAGTTCTTC.

This clone came up a few times. The V gene is TRBV19, the J gene TRBJ2-7, with 7 bases matching TRBD2. Germline assignment: CDR1 LNHDA and CDR2 SQIVND (reference sequence). There are 16 residues in the CDR3. After removal of 1 base from V and 5 bases from J, the junction contained 11 bases not matched to a gene. The CDR3 spells CASSIASGTAWDEQYF. The CDR3 DNA reads as TGTGCCAGTAGTATAGCGAGCGGGACCGCCTGGGACGAGCAGTACTTC.

This clone came up once. The chain links TRBV11-2 to TRBJ2-7, with 7 bases that match TRBD1. The CDR3 is 15 residues long. Looked up from germline, CDR1 is SGHAT and CDR2 is FQNNGV. V lost 5 bases and J lost 4; bases outside the gene matches: 11. The CDR3 loop reads CASSDDRVKLYEQYF. The CDR3 coding sequence is TGTGCCAGCAGCGACGACAGGGTCAAATTGTACGAGCAGTACTTC.

The chain joins TRBV11-2 to TRBJ2-7; D is ambiguous. Looked up from germline, CDR1 is SGHAT and CDR2 is FQNNGV. This CDR3 contains 14 residues. Trimming pared 0 bases from V and 9 bases from J, leaving 15 bases between. CDR3 sequence: CASSLEASSSGQYF. The CDR3 DNA follows: TGTGCCAGCAGCTTAGAGGCTTCTTCCTCGGGGCAGTACTTC.